This TCR beta chain was recorded in a study of T-cell reconstitution after alpha-beta-depleted transplantation in children. V was clipped by 6 bases and J by 10 bases; unmatched bases: 16. Germline CDR1 is MNHNS and CDR2 is SASEGT. This CDR3 is 16 amino acids long. This clonotype was detected ten times or more. Unique molecular identifiers were used to barcode this TCRbeta library. TCRdb re-called the PCR reads with MiXCR, one entry per CDR3 protein. The top ten clones hold around 3% of a sample with 190,000 or so distinct CDR3 sequences, around 7% of them seen once. The chain has TRBV6-1 and TRBJ2-7; the match to TRBD2 covers 12 bases. The sequencing here drew on PBMCs from the stem cell graft donor, taken from the stem cell graft. This receptor was identified in a human donor who donated a stem cell graft to a child with Wiskott-Aldrich syndrome. Here the CDR3 reads CASSETSGRFLLGQYF. The DNA of the CDR3 is TGTGCCAGCAGCGAGACTAGCGGGAGATTTCTACTGGGTCAGTACTTC.